This T cell receptor beta chain is from a study of post-analysis software for immune sequencing data. About the study: Included among the disease courses, which were recorded for the cohort, were relapsing-remitting, secondary progressive and progressive-relapsing multiple sclerosis. Study results and limitations: When compared against controls, multiple sclerosis patients showed significantly lower normalized Chao1 diversity. In patients, roughly 5 TRBV segments were more frequent than in controls, with TRBV5-6, TRBV5-1 and TRBV20-1 among them.

Tagging with unique molecular identifiers was a feature of the TCR beta cDNA libraries. TCRdb ran MiXCR on the PCR reads and lists one entry per CDR3 protein. The profile shows some 800,000 distinct CDR3 sequences, around 46% of them singletons. Germline V gene sequence: CDR1 SGHTA, CDR2 FQGNSA. V shed 0 bases and J shed 2 bases, with 8 bases lying between them. The CDR3 length is 15 residues. Turning to this clonotype: Antigen unknown.

V is TRBV7-2 and J is TRBJ2-1; D is possibly TRBD1 (5 bases). The sequencing input was blood. The receptor's source is a girl aged 10 to 17 with multiple sclerosis. The CDR3: CASSLAGEAYNEQFF. The DNA of the CDR3 is TGTGCCAGCAGCTTAGCAGGGGAAGCCTACAATGAGCAGTTCTTC.